This TCR beta chain was observed in a study of T cell responses to AZD1222 COVID-19 vaccine. With regard to this clone: What it recognizes is unknown.

Points from the study as a whole: With two AZD1222 doses given, Spike-specific TCR breadth and depth both rose.

Generated by immunoSEQ multiplex PCR, the TCRdb table keeps only in-frame clones and is missing some. The sample lists 140,000 to 150,000 clones, around 88% occurring once. Sequences were derived from peripheral blood, sampled on day 0 of AZD1222 vaccination. This TCR came from an adult in good health.

CDR3 in DNA: TGTGCCAGCAGCCGAGACAGGGATTCACCCCTCCACTTT. Translating it yields CASSRDRDSPLHF. The chain has TRBV12-3 or TRBV12-4 and TRBJ1-6; TRBD1 aligns across 7 bases. V lost 6 bases, J lost 8 bases, and 4 bases stayed unmatched. There are 13 residues in the CDR3.